Below are 20 T cell receptor beta chains sequenced from a single sample in a study of T-cell reconstitution after alpha-beta-depleted transplantation in children. Preparation of the TCRbeta library used unique molecular identifiers. Each CDR3 protein is one row after TCRdb ran MiXCR on the PCR reads. This sample has 450,000 to 600,000 distinct CDR3 sequences, with 10% to 15% found just once. Sample: PBMCs, mostly from graft donor cells, taken 360 days after TCRalphabeta/CD19-depleted stem cell transplant. These receptors were taken from a male patient between 5 and 17 years old who had a stem cell transplant for acute myeloid leukemia, so the T cells may come from the graft donor.

This chain joins TRBV15 and TRBJ2-1, with D possibly matching TRBD2 (5 bases). The germline V gene has CDR1 LNHNV and CDR2 YYDKDF (reference sequence). The CDR3 runs 14 residues. V was clipped by 0 bases and J by 8 bases, with 11 bases between them. The CDR3 reads CATSRDPGWDEQFF. The DNA for the CDR3 is TGTGCCACCAGCAGAGATCCGGGGTGGGATGAGCAGTTCTTC.

This clonotype has a handful of counts. This rearrangement joins TRBV5-1 to TRBJ2-5; maybe TRBD2 (5 bases). V dropped 0 bases and J dropped 2 bases, with 8 bases sitting between them. Germline V gene lookup returns CDR1 SGHRS and CDR2 YFSETQ. The CDR3 has 14 residues. This CDR3 reads CASSLVPGQETQYF. For the CDR3, the DNA is TGCGCCAGCAGCTTGGTTCCGGGACAAGAGACCCAGTACTTC.

This clonotype was observed a few times. The chain combines TRBV29-1 with TRBJ2-7; 7 bases match TRBD2. This CDR3 region has 14 residues. Germline CDR1 reads SQVTM; CDR2 reads ANQGSEA. V dropped 6 bases and J dropped 0; count of bases not matched to a gene: 8. DNA for the CDR3: TGCAGCGTCGGACCCCGACTAGCCTCCTACGAGCAGTACTTC. As protein: CSVGPRLASYEQYF.

Many counts were recorded for this clonotype. The chain carries TRBV12-3 or TRBV12-4 and TRBJ2-7; no clear D gene. The CDR3 runs 11 residues. Trimming pared 5 bases from V and 7 bases from J, leaving 9 bases between. Written as DNA, the CDR3 is TGTGCCAGCAGTCCTGGGGTTGAGCAGTACTTC. Protein: CASSPGVEQYF.

This clonotype was seen ten or more times. The gene calls are TRBV9 and TRBJ2-7; 7 bases are shared with TRBD1. The J segment lost 5 bases and the V segment lost 7 bases, leaving 9 bases of the junction unmatched. CDR3 length equals 13 residues. Germline CDR1 SGDLS, CDR2 YYNGEE. The CDR3 DNA reads TGTGCCAGCGGTCCCGGGACAGCCCACGAGCAGTACTTC. This encodes CASGPGTAHEQYF.

This clonotype turned up a few times. The chain combines TRBV9 with TRBJ1-2; D is perhaps TRBD1 (5 bases). V lost 0 bases and J lost 4, with 10 bases in between. This CDR3 is 14 amino acids long. The V gene's germline CDR1 is SGDLS and CDR2 YYNGEE. CDR3 loop: CASSVGGGVYGYTF. The CDR3 region has the DNA TGTGCCAGCAGCGTAGGGGGAGGGGTCTATGGCTACACCTTC.

The chain employs TRBV27 and TRBJ2-1; 8 nucleotides agree with TRBD1. Germline trimming cut 4 bases from V and 3 bases from J; bases unmatched to any gene: 11. CDR3 length: 17 amino acids. Germline CDR1 and CDR2: MNHEY and SMNVEV (reference sequence). CDR3 in amino acids: CASSSPGTGWNYNEQFF. CDR3 nucleotide sequence: TGTGCCAGCAGTTCCCCGGGGACAGGATGGAACTACAATGAGCAGTTCTTC.

This clonotype has just a few counts. Sequence at one end of the junction differs from germline and may be a read error. The rearrangement links TRBV20-1 to TRBJ2-7; D is unresolved. The germline V gene encodes CDR1 DFQATT and CDR2 SNEGSKA (reference sequence). This CDR3 is built from 12 residues. CDR3 DNA: TGCAGTGCTAGAGATGAAACCTATGAGCAGTACTTC. Its protein is CSARDETYEQYF.

The rearrangement links TRBV7-9 to TRBJ2-3; TRBD2 matches at 9 bases. Germline CDR1 reads SEHNR; CDR2 reads FQNEAQ (reference sequence). This CDR3 spans 17 amino acids. V shed 5 bases and J 2 bases; nucleotides not matched to a gene: 11. Here the CDR3 reads CASSPLERGAFTDTQYF. The CDR3 DNA sequence: TGTGCCAGCAGCCCCCTAGAGCGGGGGGCCTTCACAGATACGCAGTATTTT.

This clonotype was seen repeatedly, ten times or more. The rearrangement links TRBV12-3 or TRBV12-4 to TRBJ2-1; 11 nucleotides agree with TRBD2. V shed 3 bases, J shed 1 base, and the junction held 8 bases outside the gene matches. The CDR3 totals 18 residues. The CDR3 bases are TGTGCCAGCAGTTTGACGTGGGGACTAGCGGATTCCTACAATGAGCAGTTCTTC. Its protein is CASSLTWGLADSYNEQFF.

This clonotype was picked up a small number of times. The CDR3: CSVEGLAGSDTQYF. CDR3 coding DNA: TGCAGCGTTGAAGGACTAGCGGGTTCAGATACGCAGTATTTT. This chain links TRBV29-1 with TRBJ2-3; 10 bases agree with TRBD2. Germline V gene sequence: CDR1 SQVTM, CDR2 ANQGSEA. The CDR3 loop spans 14 amino acids. V dropped 1 base and J dropped 4; count of bases not matched to a gene: 2.

The chain joins TRBV4-2 to TRBJ2-5, with 13 bases identical to TRBD2. V shed 0 bases, J shed 5 bases, and the junction held 9 bases outside the gene matches. Germline CDR1 is LGHNA and CDR2 is YNFKEQ. This CDR3 has 18 residues. The CDR3 sequence is CASSQDPETSGRRETQYF. The CDR3 coding sequence is TGTGCCAGCAGCCAAGATCCGGAGACTAGCGGGAGGCGGGAGACCCAGTACTTC.

The chain links TRBV7-6 to TRBJ2-3; a possible D gene is TRBD2 (5 bases). The CDR3 loop spans 16 amino acids. V was cut by 1 base and J by 1 base, with 12 bases left in between. CDR1 SGHVS and CDR2 FNYEAQ come from the germline V gene. The CDR3 DNA reads TGTGCCAGCAGCTTAGTATCGGAGGTCCGCACAGATACGCAGTATTTT. Translating it yields CASSLVSEVRTDTQYF. Combining the CDR3 with reference TRBV7-6 and TRBJ2-3 gives the whole variable domain GAGVSQSPRYKVTKRGQDVALRCDPISGHVSLYWYRQALGQGPEFLTYFNYEAQQDKSGLPNDRFSAERPEGSISTLTIQRTEQRDSAMYRCASSLVSEVRTDTQYFGPGTRLTVL.

The sample holds a few counts of this clonotype. The chain couples TRBV11-1 to TRBJ2-2; D remains unclear. V was shortened by 5 bases and J by 1 base, with 20 bases between the two germline ends. The germline V gene has CDR1 SGHAT and CDR2 FQDESV (reference sequence). The CDR3 runs 18 residues. The CDR3 coding sequence is TGTGCCAGCAGCCCCCCATTTCTCGCGGAGCAGAACACCGGGGAGCTGTTTTTT. As protein: CASSPPFLAEQNTGELFF.

This clonotype was counted at least ten times. The chain joins TRBV12-3 or TRBV12-4 to TRBJ2-1; D remains ambiguous. The CDR3 extends over 15 amino acids. Between the trimmed V and J ends, which lost 5 bases and 0 bases, there was a span of 11 bases. The CDR3 sequence is CASSLTESSYNEQFF. The CDR3 DNA reads TGTGCCAGCAGTCTTACAGAAAGCTCCTACAATGAGCAGTTCTTC.

The chain couples TRBV20-1 to TRBJ1-5; D is ambiguous. CDR3 length: 13 residues. The germline V gene has CDR1 DFQATT and CDR2 SNEGSKA (reference sequence). Trimming removed 6 bases at V and 8 bases at J, with 17 bases between. Here the CDR3 reads CSALRLPGEPQHF. CDR3 nucleotide sequence: TGCAGTGCCCTTAGGCTCCCCGGAGAGCCCCAGCATTTT.

Written as DNA, the CDR3 is TGCGCCAGCAGTCGGTCCAAACCGGGACAGGGGTACGAGCAGTACTTC. Its translation is CASSRSKPGQGYEQYF. This rearrangement joins TRBV23-1 to TRBJ2-7, with 10 bases lining up with TRBD1. TRBV23-1 is treated as an ORF (open reading frame) with a function not yet certain. This CDR3 contains 16 residues. Trimming at V came to 4 bases and at J to 4 bases, leaving 10 bases not matched to a gene.

The gene calls are TRBV19 and TRBJ2-7; 7 nucleotides agree with TRBD1. Looked up from germline, CDR1 is LNHDA and CDR2 is SQIVND (reference sequence). The CDR3 has 16 amino acids. V was pared by 5 bases and J by 3 bases, with 13 bases of the junction left unmatched. CDR3: CASSPTDRVVSYEQYF. Written as DNA, the CDR3 is TGTGCCAGTAGTCCCACCGACAGGGTCGTAAGCTACGAGCAGTACTTC.

This clonotype was seen only a few times. This rearrangement joins TRBV20-1 to TRBJ2-1, with D possibly matching TRBD2 (6 bases). V was clipped by 1 base and J by 4 bases, with 11 bases between them. The CDR3 spans 14 residues. Germline V CDR1 and CDR2: DFQATT, SNEGSKA (reference sequence). CDR3: CSARGFSGYNEQFF. CDR3 sequence (DNA): TGCAGTGCTAGAGGGTTTAGCGGTTACAATGAGCAGTTCTTC.

This clonotype appeared a few times. The chain employs TRBV20-1 and TRBJ2-5; TRBD2 agrees at 11 bases. The CDR3 runs 15 residues. Germline CDR1 reads DFQATT; CDR2 reads SNEGSKA (reference sequence). The ends lost 2 bases at V and 2 bases at J; junction bases unmatched: 4. The CDR3 coding sequence is TGCAGTGCTAGACAACTAGCGGGAGTGCAAGAGACCCAGTACTTC. It codes for CSARQLAGVQETQYF.